This passage covers 16 T cell receptor beta chains from one sample sequenced in a study of radiotherapy plus CTLA-4 blockade in lung cancer. Using immunoSEQ multiplex PCR, the repertoire was profiled, and TCRdb retains in-frame clones only, with some absent. The table includes around 90,000 clones, over 80% detected once. The material was peripheral blood, obtained from a patient treated with radiotherapy plus ipilimumab. These receptor sequences come from a human donor with non-small cell lung cancer that progressed on radiotherapy plus ipilimumab.

The CDR3 DNA reads as TGCGCCAGCAGCTTGGAAAGGAACAGGGGCGGAGGAAACACCATATATTTT. It translates to CASSLERNRGGGNTIYF. The chain recombines TRBV5-1 with TRBJ1-3, with TRBD1 matching 7 bases. In germline, CDR1 is SGHRS, CDR2 YFSETQ. The ends lost 0 bases at V and 4 bases at J; junction bases unmatched: 10. CDR3 size: 17 residues.

This rearrangement joins TRBV19 to TRBJ2-6; D uncertain. From germline, CDR1 is LNHDA and CDR2 SQIVND (reference sequence). The CDR3 loop spans 19 amino acids. Trimming shortened V by 3 bases and J by 0 bases, and 18 bases separated the two germline ends. The CDR3 is CASSIGPLSGSSGANVLTF. As DNA, the CDR3 is TGTGCCAGTAGTATTGGCCCCCTTTCGGGTAGCTCTGGGGCCAACGTCCTGACTTTC.

The V and J genes are TRBV11-3 and TRBJ2-2; D not resolved. The CDR3 is 13 amino acids. CDR1 is SGHNT and CDR2 is YENEEA in the germline V gene. Trimming removed 0 bases from V and 4 bases from J, with 3 bases in between. The CDR3 loop reads CASSLEGTGELFF. DNA of the CDR3: TGTGCCAGCAGCTTAGAGGGCACCGGGGAGCTGTTTTTT.

V gene TRBV2 combines with J gene TRBJ1-3; weak D call: TRBD1 (5 bases). Trimming cost V 6 bases and J 4 bases, with 16 bases left between them. CDR1 and CDR2 (germline): SNHLY, FYNNEI. The CDR3 loop spans 15 amino acids. The CDR3 DNA sequence: TGTGCCAGCAGAATCGGGACCGACTTGGGAAACACCATATATTTT. It codes for CASRIGTDLGNTIYF.

This clone was recorded a few times. The chain recombines TRBV18 with TRBJ1-1, with TRBD1 identical over 10 bases. Germline assignment: CDR1 KGHSH and CDR2 LQKENI. The CDR3 totals 14 residues. J gave up 8 bases and V 1 base, and 4 bases lay outside the gene matches. CDR3: CASSPLDRGGEAFF. CDR3 sequence (DNA): TGTGCCAGCTCACCACTGGACAGGGGGGGAGAAGCTTTCTTT.

V is TRBV10-3 and J is TRBJ1-3; TRBD1 agrees at 7 bases. V lost 7 bases, J lost 4 bases, and 10 bases stayed unmatched. This CDR3 has 15 amino acids. Germline CDR1 ENHRY, CDR2 SYGVKD. The CDR3 bases are TGTGCCATCACCCCCGACAGGGCATCAGGAAACACCATATATTTT. Protein: CAITPDRASGNTIYF.

The CDR3 bases are TGTGCCAGCAGTCTAGGGGGGGCCCCAGGGAACACTGAAGCTTTCTTT. Protein: CASSLGGAPGNTEAFF. V usage is TRBV7-2 and J usage is TRBJ1-1; D is perhaps TRBD1 (6 bases). Germline loops: CDR1 SGHTA, CDR2 FQGNSA. Trimming stripped 6 bases from V and 1 base from J, with 18 bases between. The CDR3 runs to 16 residues.

This chain joins TRBV20-1 and TRBJ1-2; no clear D. The CDR3 is 9 residues long. The germline V gene encodes CDR1 DFQATT and CDR2 SNEGSKA (reference sequence). Between the trimmed V and J ends, which lost 5 bases and 3 bases, there was a span of 1 base. CDR3 sequence reads: CSAHYGYTF. The CDR3 DNA sequence: TGCAGTGCTCACTATGGCTACACCTTC.

This rearrangement joins TRBV7-2 to TRBJ2-7, with 10 bases that match TRBD2. The CDR3 extends over 16 amino acids. Germline lookup yields CDR1 SGHTA and CDR2 FQGNSA. The V and J ends lost 5 bases and 3 bases, in that order; junction bases with no gene match: 10. In nucleotides, the CDR3 is TGTGCCAGCAGCCCCCGTGGTAGCGGGAGGCTCTACGAGCAGTACTTC. It yields the protein CASSPRGSGRLYEQYF.

Only one count was recorded for this clone. The chain couples TRBV5-1 to TRBJ2-3; 16 nucleotides match TRBD2. Trimming took 4 bases from V and 2 from J; bases not matched to a gene: 4. The germline CDR1 and CDR2 sequences are SGHRS and YFSETQ. This CDR3 is built from 17 residues. The CDR3 DNA reads as TGCGCCAGCAGCCAGGGACTAGCGGGAGGGCCCACAGATACGCAGTATTTT. Translation: CASSQGLAGGPTDTQYF.

The V gene is TRBV11-3, the J gene TRBJ2-2, with a weak D call TRBD2 (5 bases). Germline-derived CDR1 and CDR2 are SGHNT and YENEEA. This CDR3 has 15 residues. V was trimmed by 4 bases and J by 5 bases, leaving 14 bases between them. DNA of the CDR3: TGTGCCAGCAGCTCTGGAGTCCGCGGGACCGGGGAGCTGTTTTTT. Its translation is CASSSGVRGTGELFF.

The rearrangement joins TRBV19 to TRBJ1-5, with TRBD1 matching over 12 bases. The CDR3 has 13 amino acids. CDR1 LNHDA and CDR2 SQIVND come from the germline V gene (reference sequence). V shed 8 bases and J 7 bases; nucleotides not matched to a gene: 3. CDR3: CASGTGGGQPQHF. As DNA, the CDR3 is TGTGCCAGTGGGACAGGGGGCGGCCAGCCCCAGCATTTT. The variable domain in full, completed from reference TRBV19 and TRBJ1-5, reads DGGITQSPKYLFRKEGQNVTLSCEQNLNHDAMYWYRQDPGQGLRLIYYSQIVNDFQKGDIAEGYSVSREKKESFPLTVTSAQKNPTAFYLCASGTGGGQPQHFGDGTRLSIL.

V gene TRBV5-1 combines with J gene TRBJ2-3; 10 bases align to TRBD1. The CDR3 is 16 amino acids. Germline V CDR1 and CDR2: SGHRS, YFSETQ. Trimming took 0 bases from V and 6 from J; bases not matched to a gene: 7. Here the CDR3 reads CASSLDGTGVFDTQYF. In nucleotides, the CDR3 is TGCGCCAGCAGCTTGGACGGGACAGGGGTTTTCGATACGCAGTATTTT.

This clone was found once. The V and J genes are TRBV19 and TRBJ2-7, with 8 bases fitting TRBD1. Losses at the gene ends were 6 bases for V and 6 bases for J; bases not matched to a gene: 7. Germline V gene lookup returns CDR1 LNHDA and CDR2 SQIVND (reference sequence). This CDR3 is built from 13 residues. The CDR3 DNA sequence: TGTGCCAGTAGACCCGACAGGGGCCTCGAGCAGTACTTC. Its protein product is CASRPDRGLEQYF.

This clone was detected once. The rearrangement joins TRBV5-1 to TRBJ2-5, with TRBD2 matching 10 bases. This CDR3 has 17 residues. V was pared by 4 bases and J by 2 bases, with 11 bases of the junction left unmatched. Germline CDR1 reads SGHRS; CDR2 reads YFSETQ. The CDR3 spells CASSLSPTSGPQETQYF. Here the CDR3 DNA reads TGCGCCAGCAGCCTAAGCCCGACTAGCGGGCCGCAAGAGACCCAGTACTTC. Together with reference TRBV5-1 and TRBJ2-5, the CDR3 gives the full variable domain: KAGVTQTPRYLIKTRGQQVTLSCSPISGHRSVSWYQQTPGQGLQFLFEYFSETQRNKGNFPGRFSGRQFSNSRSEMNVSTLELGDSALYLCASSLSPTSGPQETQYFGPGTRLLVL.

The chain joins TRBV18 to TRBJ1-1, with TRBD1 as a possible D gene (6 bases). The CDR3 loop spans 12 amino acids. Trimming shortened V by 2 bases and J by 7 bases, and 8 bases separated the two germline ends. CDR1 is KGHSH and CDR2 is LQKENI in the germline V gene. CDR3 coding DNA: TGTGCCAGCTCACCAGACAGGTATGAAGCTTTCTTT. Protein sequence: CASSPDRYEAFF.